This TCR beta chain was identified during a study of cytomegalovirus exposure and HLA in healthy donors. The PCR used 60 Vbeta and 13 Jbeta primers. Produced via immunoSEQ multiplex PCR; TCRdb's table is partial and in-frame only. The sample has 130,000 to 150,000 clones, over 60% seen once. Study outcomes and limitations: TCR beta sequences reportedly predicted most subjects' HLA-A and HLA-B alleles accurately.

Per the germline V gene, CDR1 is SNHLY and CDR2 is FYNNEI. This CDR3 region has 14 residues. V dropped 4 bases and J dropped 7; count of bases not matched to a gene: 6. With regard to this clone: Its target is unknown.

This chain connects TRBV2 to TRBJ2-1; 8 nucleotides agree with TRBD2. The clonotype comes from a man between 35 and 55 years old in good health and CMV-seronegative. Sequenced input: PBMCs. Here the CDR3 reads CASSAGLVSNEQFF. The CDR3 DNA is TGTGCCAGCAGTGCGGGACTAGTTTCTAATGAGCAGTTCTTC.